This record concerns one T cell receptor beta chain sequence. The entry originates in a study of T-cell reconstitution after alpha-beta-depleted transplantation in children. V lost 5 bases and J lost 6, with 5 bases in between. Germline CDR1 and CDR2: SEHNR and FQNEAQ (reference sequence). This CDR3 spans 10 amino acids. This sample's TCRbeta library carried unique molecular identifier barcodes. TCRdb re-derived calls from the PCR reads in MiXCR, one entry per CDR3 protein. This sample has around 670,000 distinct CDR3 sequences; about 12% occur once, and the top ten carry 0.79%. The rearrangement joins TRBV7-9 to TRBJ2-7, with D unresolved. Sequences were derived from PBMCs, sampled before TCRalphabeta/CD19-depleted stem cell transplant. The TCR comes from a girl aged 2-10 years with congenital amegakaryocytic thrombocytopenia, due to receive a stem cell transplant. CDR3: CASSAVEQYF. The CDR3 coding sequence is TGTGCCAGCAGCGCCGTCGAGCAGTACTTC.